Sequencing of this TCR beta chain was carried out in a study of neoadjuvant anti-PD-1 for oral cavity cancer. The assay was immunoSEQ multiplex PCR, and TCRdb's table has in-frame clones only and misses some. The sample comprises more than 13,000 clones, about 73% of which are singletons, and less than 3.5% rests with the top ten. With 0 bases removed from V and 0 bases from J, the gap between germline ends came to 15 bases. This CDR3 has 18 residues. The V gene's germline CDR1 is MNHNS and CDR2 SASEGT. Note on this clone: Its antigen is currently unknown.

Time point here: after neoadjuvant nivolumab, at surgical resection. Stage II-IVA oral cavity squamous cell carcinoma was new and untreated by systemic or radiation therapy. Analysis of PBMCs was direct, with no culture step. Findings of the study overall: Pretreatment Treg/Th17 ratio correlated inversely with post-treatment tumor clonality.

The sample in question was PBMCs, obtained after nivolumab (anti-PD-1) treatment. This clonotype was obtained from a person between 35 and 79 years old with oral cavity squamous cell carcinoma. The rearrangement uses TRBV6-1 and TRBJ2-1; either TRBD1 or TRBD2 may fit D (6 bases each). In nucleotides, the CDR3 is TGTGCCAGCAGTGAAGCTTTAGCGGAGGGGGGCTCCTACAATGAGCAGTTCTTC. It codes for CASSEALAEGGSYNEQFF.